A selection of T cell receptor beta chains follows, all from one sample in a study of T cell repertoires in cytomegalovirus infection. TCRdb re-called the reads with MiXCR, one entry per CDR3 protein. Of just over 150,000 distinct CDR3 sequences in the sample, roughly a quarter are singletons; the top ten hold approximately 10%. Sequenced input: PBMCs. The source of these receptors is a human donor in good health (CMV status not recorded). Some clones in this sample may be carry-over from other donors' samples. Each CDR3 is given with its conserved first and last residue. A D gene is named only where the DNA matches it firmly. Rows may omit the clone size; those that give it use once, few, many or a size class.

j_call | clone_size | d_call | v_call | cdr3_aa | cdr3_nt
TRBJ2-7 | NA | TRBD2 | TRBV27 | CASSLSWGGSSYEQYF | TGTGCCAGCAGTTTATCGTGGGGGGGAAGCTCCTACGAGCAGTACTTC
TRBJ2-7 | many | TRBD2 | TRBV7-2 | CASSLSAGVVEQYF | TGTGCCAGCAGCTTATCAGCGGGAGTGGTCGAGCAGTACTTC
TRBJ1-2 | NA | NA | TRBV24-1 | CATSSPGVGYTF | TGTGCCACCAGCAGTCCAGGGGTTGGCTACACCTTC
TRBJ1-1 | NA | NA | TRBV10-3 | CASGRAGEGTEAIF | TGTGCCAGCGGACGGGCAGGGGAAGGAACTGAAGCTATCTTT
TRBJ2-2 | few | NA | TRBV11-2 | CASSPGTRNTGELFF | TGTGCCAGCAGCCCAGGGACGCGGAACACCGGGGAGCTGTTTTTT
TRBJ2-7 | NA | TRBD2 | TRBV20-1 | CSARGRGGSYEQYF | TGCAGTGCTAGAGGGCGGGGGGGATCCTACGAGCAGTACTTC
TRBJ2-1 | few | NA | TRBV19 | CASTPVGFANEQFF | TGTGCCAGTACTCCTGTTGGGTTCGCCAATGAGCAGTTCTTC
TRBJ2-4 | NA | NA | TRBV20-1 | CSAPEARANIQYF | TGCAGTGCTCCTGAGGCCAGGGCCAACATTCAGTACTTC
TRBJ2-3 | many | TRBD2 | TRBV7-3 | CASSLGAGGSTDTQYF | TGTGCCAGCAGCTTAGGAGCGGGGGGTAGCACAGATACGCAGTATTTT
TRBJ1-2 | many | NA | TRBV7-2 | CASSLAVYGYTF | TGTGCCAGCAGCTTAGCGGTTTATGGCTACACCTTC
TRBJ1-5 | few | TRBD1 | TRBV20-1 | CSASSPGQGYQPQHF | TGCAGTGCTAGTTCACCGGGACAGGGTTATCAGCCCCAGCATTTT
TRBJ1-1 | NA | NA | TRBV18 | CASSPMAGTMNTEAFF | TGTGCCAGCTCACCGATGGCAGGCACCATGAACACTGAAGCTTTCTTT
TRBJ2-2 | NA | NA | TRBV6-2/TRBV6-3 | CASSHITTGELFF | TGTGCCAGCAGCCACATAACTACCGGGGAGCTGTTTTTT
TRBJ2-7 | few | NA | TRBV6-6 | CASRPRETYEQYF | TGTGCCAGCAGGCCCAGGGAAACCTACGAGCAGTACTTC
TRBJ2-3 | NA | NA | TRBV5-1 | CASSTGGRGTDTQYF | TGCGCCAGCAGTACCGGGGGACGGGGCACAGATACGCAGTATTTT
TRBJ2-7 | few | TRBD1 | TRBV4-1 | CASSQGGTGDYEQYF | TGCGCCAGCAGCCAAGGCGGGACAGGGGACTACGAGCAGTACTTC
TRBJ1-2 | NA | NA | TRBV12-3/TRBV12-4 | CASSLGGLGYTF | TGTGCCAGCAGTTTAGGGGGGCTCGGCTACACCTTC
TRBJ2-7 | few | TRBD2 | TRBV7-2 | CASSLFASGVVPYEQYF | TGTGCCAGCAGCTTATTCGCTAGCGGGGTCGTCCCCTACGAGCAGTACTTC
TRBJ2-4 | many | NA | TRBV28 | CASSSPTGLGAKNIQYF | TGTGCCAGCAGTTCGCCTACAGGGTTGGGGGCCAAAAACATTCAGTACTTC
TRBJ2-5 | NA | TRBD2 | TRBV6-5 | CASSYSGLAVGEETQYF | TGTGCCAGCAGTTACTCTGGACTAGCGGTTGGGGAAGAGACCCAGTACTTC
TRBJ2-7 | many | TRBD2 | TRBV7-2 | CASSLEVGLAAF | TGTGCCAGCAGCTTAGAAGTAGGACTAGCGGCTTTC
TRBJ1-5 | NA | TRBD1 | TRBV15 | CATSRDLQGVVNQPQHF | TGTGCCACCAGCAGAGACCTCCAGGGGGTTGTCAATCAGCCCCAGCATTTT